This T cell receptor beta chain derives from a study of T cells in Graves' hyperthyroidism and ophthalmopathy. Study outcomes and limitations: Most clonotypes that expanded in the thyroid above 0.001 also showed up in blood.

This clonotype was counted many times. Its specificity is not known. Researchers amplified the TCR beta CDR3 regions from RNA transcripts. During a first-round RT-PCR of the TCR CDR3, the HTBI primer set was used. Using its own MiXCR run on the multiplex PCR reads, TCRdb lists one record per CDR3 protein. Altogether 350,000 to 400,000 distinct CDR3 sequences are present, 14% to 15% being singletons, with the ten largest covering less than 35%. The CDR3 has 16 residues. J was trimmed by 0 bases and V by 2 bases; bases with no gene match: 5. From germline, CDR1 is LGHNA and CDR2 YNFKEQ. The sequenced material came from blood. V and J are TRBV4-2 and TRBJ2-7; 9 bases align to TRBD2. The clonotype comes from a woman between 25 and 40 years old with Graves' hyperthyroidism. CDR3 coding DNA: TGTGCCAGCAGCCAAACCCAGACTAGCGGCTCCTACGAGCAGTACTTC. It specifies CASSQTQTSGSYEQYF.